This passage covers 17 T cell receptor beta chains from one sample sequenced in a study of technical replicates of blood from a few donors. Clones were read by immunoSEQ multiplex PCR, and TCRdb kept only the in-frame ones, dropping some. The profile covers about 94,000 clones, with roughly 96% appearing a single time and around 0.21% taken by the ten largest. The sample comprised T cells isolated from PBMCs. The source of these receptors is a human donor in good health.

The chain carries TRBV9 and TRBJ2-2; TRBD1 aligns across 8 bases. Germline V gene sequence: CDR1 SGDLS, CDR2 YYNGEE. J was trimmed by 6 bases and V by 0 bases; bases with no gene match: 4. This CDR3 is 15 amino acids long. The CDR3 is CASSVVTGVAGELFF. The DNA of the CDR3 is TGTGCCAGCAGCGTAGTGACAGGGGTGGCCGGGGAGCTGTTTTTT.

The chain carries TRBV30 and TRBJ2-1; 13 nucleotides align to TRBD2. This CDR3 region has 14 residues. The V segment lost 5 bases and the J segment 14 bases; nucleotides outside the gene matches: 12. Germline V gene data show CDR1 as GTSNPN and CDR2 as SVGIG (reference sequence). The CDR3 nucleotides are TGTGCCTGGGTAGCCCTACTAGCGGGGGGGCCAAAGTTCTTC. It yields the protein CAWVALLAGGPKFF.

In nucleotides, the CDR3 is TGTGCCAGCAGCCTCTCGACAGGGGATCCCTACGAGCAGTACTTC. As protein: CASSLSTGDPYEQYF. The chain links TRBV7-6 to TRBJ2-7; 8 positions agree with TRBD1. V gave up 5 bases and J gave up 2 bases; unmatched junction bases: 8. CDR1 and CDR2 from the germline V gene are SGHVS and FNYEAQ. The CDR3 is made up of 15 amino acids.

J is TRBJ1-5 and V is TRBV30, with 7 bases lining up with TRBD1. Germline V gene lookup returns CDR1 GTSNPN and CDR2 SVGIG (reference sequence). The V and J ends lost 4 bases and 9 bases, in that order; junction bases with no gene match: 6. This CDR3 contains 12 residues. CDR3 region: CAWNSQGGPQHF. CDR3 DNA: TGTGCCTGGAACTCCCAGGGGGGGCCCCAGCATTTT.

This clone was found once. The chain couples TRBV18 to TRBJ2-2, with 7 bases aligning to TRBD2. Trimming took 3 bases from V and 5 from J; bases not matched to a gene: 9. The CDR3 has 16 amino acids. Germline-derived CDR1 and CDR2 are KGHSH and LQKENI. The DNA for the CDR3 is TGTGCCAGCTCACCGCCAGGACTAGTATGGACCGGGGAGCTGTTTTTT. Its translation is CASSPPGLVWTGELFF.

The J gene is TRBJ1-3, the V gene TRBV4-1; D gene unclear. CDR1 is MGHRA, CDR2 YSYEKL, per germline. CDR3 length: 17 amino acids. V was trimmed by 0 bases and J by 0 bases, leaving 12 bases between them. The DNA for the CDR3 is TGCGCCAGCAGCCAAGATCGGGGAGGGAGCTCTGGAAACACCATATATTTT. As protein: CASSQDRGGSSGNTIYF.

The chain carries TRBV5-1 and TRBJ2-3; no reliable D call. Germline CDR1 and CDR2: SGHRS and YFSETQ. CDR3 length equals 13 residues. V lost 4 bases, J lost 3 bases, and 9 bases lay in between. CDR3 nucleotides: TGCGCCAGCAGCCCGGCGCGGACAGATACGCAGTATTTT. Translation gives CASSPARTDTQYF.

Here the CDR3 DNA reads TGTGCCAGCAGCTACCTACAGGTAGCGGGGGAGCAGTACTTC. It translates to CASSYLQVAGEQYF. V usage is TRBV6-6 and J usage is TRBJ2-7, with 8 positions matching TRBD2. Unmatched junction bases numbered 11, after V lost 6 bases and J lost 7 bases. The CDR3 is 14 residues long. Germline V lookup: CDR1 MNHNY, CDR2 SVGAGI (reference sequence).

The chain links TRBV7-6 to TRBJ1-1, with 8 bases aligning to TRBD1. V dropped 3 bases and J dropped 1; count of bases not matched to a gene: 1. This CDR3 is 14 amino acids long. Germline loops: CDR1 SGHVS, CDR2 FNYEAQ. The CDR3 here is CASSFGTGNTEAFF. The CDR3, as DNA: TGTGCCAGCAGCTTCGGGACAGGGAACACTGAAGCTTTCTTT.

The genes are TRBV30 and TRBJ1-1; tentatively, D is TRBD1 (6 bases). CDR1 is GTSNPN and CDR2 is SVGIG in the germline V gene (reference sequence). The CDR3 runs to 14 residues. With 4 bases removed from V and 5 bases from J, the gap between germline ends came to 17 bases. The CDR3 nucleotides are TGTGCCTGGACAAGCAGGGGACGGGGTACTGAAGCTTTCTTT. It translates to CAWTSRGRGTEAFF.

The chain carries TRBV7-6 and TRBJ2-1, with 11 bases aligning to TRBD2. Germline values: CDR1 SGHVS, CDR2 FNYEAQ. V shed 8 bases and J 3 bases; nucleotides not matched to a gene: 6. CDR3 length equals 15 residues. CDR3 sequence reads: CASEQTSGDYNEQFF. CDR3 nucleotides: TGTGCCAGCGAACAGACTAGCGGGGACTACAATGAGCAGTTCTTC.

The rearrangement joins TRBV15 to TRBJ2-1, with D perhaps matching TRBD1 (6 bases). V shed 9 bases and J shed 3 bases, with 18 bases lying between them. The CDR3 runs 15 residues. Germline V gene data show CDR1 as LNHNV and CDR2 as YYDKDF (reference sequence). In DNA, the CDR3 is TGTGCCACTGTTGGAGGTGGACAGAACTACAATGAGCAGTTCTTC. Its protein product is CATVGGGQNYNEQFF.

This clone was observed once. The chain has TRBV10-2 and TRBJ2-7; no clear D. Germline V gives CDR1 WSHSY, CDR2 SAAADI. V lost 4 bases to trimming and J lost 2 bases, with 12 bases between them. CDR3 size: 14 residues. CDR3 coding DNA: TGCGCCAGCAGTGGGGCCCTTATCCCCTACGAGCAGTACTTC. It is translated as CASSGALIPYEQYF.

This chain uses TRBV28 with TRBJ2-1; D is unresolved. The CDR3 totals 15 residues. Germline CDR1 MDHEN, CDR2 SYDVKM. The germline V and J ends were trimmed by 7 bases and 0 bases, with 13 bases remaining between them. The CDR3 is CASTLYGDSYNEQFF. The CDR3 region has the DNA TGTGCCAGCACCCTGTACGGAGACTCCTACAATGAGCAGTTCTTC. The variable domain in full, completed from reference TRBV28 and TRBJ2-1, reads DVKVTQSSRYLVKRTGEKVFLECVQDMDHENMFWYRQDPGLGLRLIYFSYDVKMKEKGDIPEGYSVSREKKERFSLILESASTNQTSMYLCASTLYGDSYNEQFFGPGTRLTVL.

The CDR3, as DNA: TGTGCCAGCAGCTTGACTAGCGGGAGTTACGAGCAGTACTTC. Translating it yields CASSLTSGSYEQYF. The chain recombines TRBV5-6 with TRBJ2-7; TRBD2 matches 11 bases. The V and J ends lost 1 base and 4 bases, in that order; junction bases with no gene match: 1. This CDR3 region has 14 residues. Germline CDR1 and CDR2: SGHDT and YYEEEE.

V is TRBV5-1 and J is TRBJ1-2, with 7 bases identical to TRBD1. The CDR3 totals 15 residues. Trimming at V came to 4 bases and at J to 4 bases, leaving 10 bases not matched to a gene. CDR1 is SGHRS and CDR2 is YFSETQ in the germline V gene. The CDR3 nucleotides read TGCGCCAGCAGCCCCGACAGGGAGCGATCCTATGGCTACACCTTC. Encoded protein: CASSPDRERSYGYTF. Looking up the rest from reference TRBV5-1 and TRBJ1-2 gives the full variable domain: KAGVTQTPRYLIKTRGQQVTLSCSPISGHRSVSWYQQTPGQGLQFLFEYFSETQRNKGNFPGRFSGRQFSNSRSEMNVSTLELGDSALYLCASSPDRERSYGYTFGSGTRLTVV.

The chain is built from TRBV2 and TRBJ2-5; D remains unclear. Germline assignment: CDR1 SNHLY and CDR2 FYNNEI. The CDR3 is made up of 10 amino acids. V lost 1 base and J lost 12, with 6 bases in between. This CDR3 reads CASSEVNKYF. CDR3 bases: TGTGCCAGCAGTGAAGTGAACAAGTACTTC. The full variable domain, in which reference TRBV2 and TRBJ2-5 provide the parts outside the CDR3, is EPEVTQTPSHQVTQMGQEVILRCVPISNHLYFYWYRQILGQKVEFLVSFYNNEISEKSEIFDDQFSVERPDGSNFTLKIRSTKLEDSAMYFCASSEVNKYFGPGTRLLVL.